The sequence of this TCR delta chain was determined in a study of γδ T cells in repeated Plasmodium falciparum infection. Bulk repertoires came from Vgamma9/Vdelta2+ or Vdelta2-negative gammadelta T cells flow-sorted from PBMC. This clone was observed a few times. TCRdb's protein, taken from a much larger clone, differs from this DNA's translation at residue 3, likely owing to a read error; the protein displayed comes from the DNA. TCRdb re-called clones from the multiplex PCR reads via CATT. The sample has around 50,000 delta-chain clones, 1.6% seen once. Germline-derived CDR1 and CDR2 are GEAIGNYY and EKD. There are 16 residues in the CDR3.

The chain uses TRDV2 and TRDJ1; 7 bases align to TRDD3. TCRdb is silent on the J gene; assignment here came from matching the DNA to germline. Sequenced input: gamma-delta T cells from blood. The TCR comes from a pool of human donors (malaria-infected and uninfected, not separated). CDR3 DNA sequence: TGTGCCCGTGACACCCTGGGGGGAGACTACACCGATAAACTCATCTTT. This codes for CARDTLGGDYTDKLIF.